Following are 10 T cell receptor beta chains from one sample sequenced in a study of beta chain features in type 1 diabetes. Reverse transcribing all isolated RNA meant expressed TCRB transcripts were sequenced. Using immunoSEQ multiplex PCR, the repertoire was profiled, and TCRdb retains in-frame clones only, with some absent. The table shows 200,000 to 250,000 clones, with 9.6% occurring only once. The sample taken for sequencing was naive CD4+ T cells from blood. These receptors originate from a young woman in good health.

This clone was observed a few times. The rearrangement uses TRBV7-8 and TRBJ2-1, with D maybe TRBD2 (5 bases). Germline loops: CDR1 SGHVS, CDR2 FQNEAQ. Trimming cost V 7 bases and J 2 bases, with 18 bases left between them. This CDR3 comprises 16 residues. CDR3 in DNA: TGTGCCAGCACCCGCAGTCGGGGTGGGACCTACAATGAGCAGTTCTTC. The encoded protein is CASTRSRGGTYNEQFF.

The V and J genes are TRBV28 and TRBJ2-3, with TRBD1 as a possible D gene (5 bases). The CDR3 extends over 15 amino acids. V was shortened by 2 bases and J by 1 base, with 10 bases between the two germline ends. Germline-derived CDR1 and CDR2 are MDHEN and SYDVKM. The CDR3 loop is CASSLRGRGTDTQYF. In DNA, the CDR3 is TGTGCCAGCAGTTTAAGGGGTAGGGGCACAGATACGCAGTATTTT.

Only a few counts were recorded for this clone. The chain uses TRBV19 and TRBJ2-1; 7 bases line up with TRBD2. CDR1 is LNHDA, CDR2 SQIVND, per germline (reference sequence). Trimming removed 1 base from V and 4 bases from J; junction bases left unmatched: 4. This CDR3 has 15 amino acids. The CDR3 region has the DNA TGTGCCAGTAGTATAGCCGGGGGAGGGTACAATGAGCAGTTCTTC. This encodes CASSIAGGGYNEQFF.

In its sample, this clone was seen a few times. V and J are TRBV11-2 and TRBJ2-7, with 7 bases aligning to TRBD1. Losses at the gene ends were 4 bases for V and 9 bases for J; bases not matched to a gene: 12. This CDR3 comprises 14 residues. Germline V CDR1 and CDR2: SGHAT, FQNNGV. The CDR3 DNA is TGTGCCAGCAGCTCCCCCGTGGACAGGTCGGGGCAGTACTTC. Amino acids: CASSSPVDRSGQYF.

This clone was detected a few times. This chain uses TRBV9 with TRBJ2-1; weak D call: TRBD1 (6 bases). The CDR3 has 14 residues. Germline loops: CDR1 SGDLS, CDR2 YYNGEE. V was pared by 0 bases and J by 5 bases, with 9 bases between. CDR3: CASSVDPGDNEQFF. Here the CDR3 DNA reads TGTGCCAGCAGCGTAGATCCAGGGGACAATGAGCAGTTCTTC.

The rearrangement links TRBV6-5 to TRBJ2-7; 8 bases fit TRBD2. Germline V lookup: CDR1 MNHEY, CDR2 SVGAGI. After removal of 6 bases from V and 6 bases from J, the junction contained 4 bases not matched to a gene. The length of the CDR3 is 12 residues. This chain's CDR3 is CASSPRGGEQYF. CDR3 sequence (DNA): TGTGCCAGCAGCCCACGGGGGGGCGAGCAGTACTTC.

The chain is built from TRBV7-2 and TRBJ1-3, with no clear D. Per germline, CDR1 SGHTA and CDR2 FQGNSA. The V and J ends lost 3 bases and 2 bases respectively, with 14 bases between them. The CDR3 sequence is 16 residues long. CDR3 bases: TGTGCCAGCAGCTTTAGCGGGTTAGCTGCTGGAAACACCATATATTTT. It specifies CASSFSGLAAGNTIYF.

This clone was picked up a small number of times. The chain recombines TRBV2 with TRBJ2-2; D uncertain. In germline, CDR1 is SNHLY, CDR2 FYNNEI. CDR3 length equals 14 residues. With 6 bases removed from V and 3 bases from J, the gap between germline ends came to 11 bases. This chain's CDR3 is CASRPPRDTGELFF. The CDR3, as DNA: TGTGCCAGCAGGCCCCCCCGGGACACCGGGGAGCTGTTTTTT.

This clone was detected only a few times. The rearrangement joins TRBV29-1 to TRBJ2-7; a possible D gene is TRBD1 (5 bases). CDR3 length equals 13 residues. Germline V gene sequence: CDR1 SQVTM, CDR2 ANQGSEA. Trimming took 5 bases from V and 2 from J, leaving 13 bases between them. CDR3 region: CSVLPRGTYEQYF. The DNA of the CDR3 is TGCAGCGTTTTACCTAGGGGTACCTACGAGCAGTACTTC.

This clone was counted a few times. The V call is TRBV30, the J call TRBJ1-5, with D possibly being TRBD1 (6 bases). The germline V gene encodes CDR1 GTSNPN and CDR2 SVGIG (reference sequence). V was trimmed by 5 bases and J by 3 bases, leaving 11 bases between them. CDR3 length equals 13 residues. In nucleotides, the CDR3 is TGTGCCTGGTCAGGGGCGAACAATCAGCCCCAGCATTTT. It yields the protein CAWSGANNQPQHF.